Following are 6 T cell receptor beta chains from one sample sequenced in a study of blood T cell repertoires in COVID-19. Sequenced by immunoSEQ multiplex PCR; TCRdb stores in-frame clones only, minus some. The top ten hold more than 6.5% of the sample, which has a few hundred thousand clones, 88% seen once. What was sequenced was peripheral blood. The receptors come from a woman aged 25 to 39 who had recovered from COVID-19.

J is TRBJ1-6 and V is TRBV25-1, with unresolved D. V lost 4 bases, J lost 11 bases, and 9 bases lay in between. CDR1 is MGHDK, CDR2 SYGVNS, per germline. This CDR3 region has 12 residues. The CDR3 loop reads CASSGVYTPLHF. Here the CDR3 DNA reads TGTGCCAGCAGTGGAGTTTATACACCCCTCCACTTT.

V gene TRBV5-4 combines with J gene TRBJ1-4, with D perhaps TRBD1 (6 bases). The V end lost 1 base, the J end lost 4 bases, and 17 bases lay between the germline ends. CDR3 size: 17 residues. CDR1 SGHNT and CDR2 YYREEE come from the germline V gene (reference sequence). CDR3 protein: CASSLFQQGRDNEKLFF. CDR3 coding DNA: TGTGCCAGCAGCTTGTTCCAACAGGGTAGGGATAATGAAAAACTGTTTTTT.

This rearrangement joins TRBV11-1 to TRBJ2-7, with 7 bases aligning to TRBD1. With V trimmed by 5 bases and J by 6 bases, 7 bases remained unmatched. Germline V gene sequence: CDR1 SGHAT, CDR2 FQDESV (reference sequence). The CDR3 length is 13 residues. This chain's CDR3 is CASSKDRISEQYF. DNA for the CDR3: TGTGCCAGCAGCAAGGACAGGATCAGCGAGCAGTACTTC.

The CDR3 region is CASSLGTGSTGNTIYF. The CDR3 bases are TGCGCCAGCAGCCTGGGGACAGGGTCTACTGGAAACACCATATATTTT. The chain is built from TRBV5-1 and TRBJ1-3, with 9 positions matching TRBD1. J lost 2 bases, V lost 4 bases, and 7 bases had no gene match. CDR1 is SGHRS, CDR2 YFSETQ, per germline. The CDR3 sequence is 16 residues long.

The chain has TRBV30 and TRBJ1-6; D remains unclear. CDR3 length equals 17 residues. The V and J ends lost 2 bases and 0 bases respectively, with 14 bases between them. The germline V gene encodes CDR1 GTSNPN and CDR2 SVGIG (reference sequence). CDR3 residues: CAWSNNPGSSYNSPLHF. In DNA form, the CDR3 reads TGTGCCTGGAGTAATAATCCGGGGAGCTCCTATAATTCACCCCTCCACTTT.

The genes are TRBV15 and TRBJ1-4, with D uncertain. The V and J ends lost 5 bases and 4 bases respectively, with 14 bases between them. CDR3 size: 15 residues. The germline V gene encodes CDR1 LNHNV and CDR2 YYDKDF (reference sequence). This chain's CDR3 is CATSAQDKINEKLFF. CDR3 in DNA: TGTGCCACCAGCGCCCAGGATAAGATTAATGAAAAACTGTTTTTT. Variable domain in full (rest from reference TRBV15 and TRBJ1-4): DAMVIQNPRYQVTQFGKPVTLSCSQTLNHNVMYWYQQKSSQAPKLLFHYYDKDFNNEADTPDNFQSRRPNTSFCFLDIRSPGLGDTAMYLCATSAQDKINEKLFFGSGTQLSVL.